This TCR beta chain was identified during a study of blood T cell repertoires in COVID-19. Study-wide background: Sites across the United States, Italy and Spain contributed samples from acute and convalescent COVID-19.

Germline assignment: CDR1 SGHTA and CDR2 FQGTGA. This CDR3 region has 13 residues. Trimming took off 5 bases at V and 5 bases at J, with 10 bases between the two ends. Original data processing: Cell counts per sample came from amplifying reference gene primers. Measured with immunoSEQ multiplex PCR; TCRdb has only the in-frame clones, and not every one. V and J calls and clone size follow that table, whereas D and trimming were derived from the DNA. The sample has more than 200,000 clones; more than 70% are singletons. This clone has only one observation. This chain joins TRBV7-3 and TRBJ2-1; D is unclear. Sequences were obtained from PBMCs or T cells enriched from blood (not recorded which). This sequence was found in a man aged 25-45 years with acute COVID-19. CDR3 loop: CASSLREHNEQFF. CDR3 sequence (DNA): TGTGCCAGCAGCCTCCGAGAGCACAATGAGCAGTTCTTC.